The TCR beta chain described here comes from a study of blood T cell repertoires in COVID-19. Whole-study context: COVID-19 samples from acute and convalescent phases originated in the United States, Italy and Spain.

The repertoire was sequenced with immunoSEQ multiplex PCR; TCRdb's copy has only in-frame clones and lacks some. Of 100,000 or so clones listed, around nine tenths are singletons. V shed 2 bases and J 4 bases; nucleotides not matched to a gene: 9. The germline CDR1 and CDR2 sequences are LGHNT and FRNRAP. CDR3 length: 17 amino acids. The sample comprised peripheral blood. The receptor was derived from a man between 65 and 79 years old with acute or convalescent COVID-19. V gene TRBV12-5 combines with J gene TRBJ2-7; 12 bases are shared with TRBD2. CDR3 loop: CASGLLGLAGSGYEQYF. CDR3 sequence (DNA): TGTGCTAGTGGTTTGCTCGGACTAGCGGGAAGCGGGTACGAGCAGTACTTC.